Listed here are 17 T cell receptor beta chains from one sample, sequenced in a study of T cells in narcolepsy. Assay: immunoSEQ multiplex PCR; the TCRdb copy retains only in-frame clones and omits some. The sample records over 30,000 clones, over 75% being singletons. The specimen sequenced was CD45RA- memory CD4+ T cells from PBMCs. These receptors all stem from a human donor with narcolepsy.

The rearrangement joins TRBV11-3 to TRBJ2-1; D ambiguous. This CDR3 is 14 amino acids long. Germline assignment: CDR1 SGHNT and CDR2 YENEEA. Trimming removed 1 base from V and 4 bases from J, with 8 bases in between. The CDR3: CASSLVSIYNEQFF. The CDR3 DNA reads TGTGCCAGCAGCTTAGTGTCTATATACAATGAGCAGTTCTTC.

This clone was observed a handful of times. The CDR3, as DNA: TGCGCCAGCAGTCAGTCCGGGACATCCCCTATTAGCAATCAGCCCCAGCATTTT. It is translated as CASSQSGTSPISNQPQHF. The chain recombines TRBV23-1 with TRBJ1-5; TRBD1 might be the D (6 bases). TRBV23-1 is treated as an ORF (open reading frame) with a function not yet certain. Trimming shortened V by 3 bases and J by 0 bases, and 18 bases separated the two germline ends. The CDR3 spans 18 residues.

CDR3: CASSLRRGSGANVLTF. The CDR3 DNA sequence: TGTGCCAGCAGTTTACGACGGGGCTCTGGGGCCAACGTCCTGACTTTC. This rearrangement joins TRBV27 to TRBJ2-6; perhaps TRBD2 as D (5 bases). V was pared by 2 bases and J by 0 bases, with 8 bases between. This CDR3 has 16 residues. Looked up from germline, CDR1 is MNHEY and CDR2 is SMNVEV (reference sequence).

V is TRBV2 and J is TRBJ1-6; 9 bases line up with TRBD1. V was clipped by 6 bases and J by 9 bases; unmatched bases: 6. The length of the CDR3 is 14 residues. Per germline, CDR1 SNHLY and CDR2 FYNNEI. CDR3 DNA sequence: TGTGCCAGCAGGGGGACAGGGTTCGGTTCACCCCTCCACTTT. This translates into CASRGTGFGSPLHF.

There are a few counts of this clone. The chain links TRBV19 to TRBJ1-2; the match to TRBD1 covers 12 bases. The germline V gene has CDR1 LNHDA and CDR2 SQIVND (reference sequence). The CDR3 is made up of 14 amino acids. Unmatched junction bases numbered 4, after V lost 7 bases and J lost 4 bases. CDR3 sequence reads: CASTPGQGAYGYTF. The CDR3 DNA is TGTGCCAGTACACCGGGACAGGGGGCCTATGGCTACACCTTC.

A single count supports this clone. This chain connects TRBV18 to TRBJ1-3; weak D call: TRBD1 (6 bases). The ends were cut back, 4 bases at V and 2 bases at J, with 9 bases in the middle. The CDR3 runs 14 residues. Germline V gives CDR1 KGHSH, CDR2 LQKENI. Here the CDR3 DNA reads TGTGCCAGCTCACAACAGGGAACTGGAAACACCATATATTTT. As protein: CASSQQGTGNTIYF.

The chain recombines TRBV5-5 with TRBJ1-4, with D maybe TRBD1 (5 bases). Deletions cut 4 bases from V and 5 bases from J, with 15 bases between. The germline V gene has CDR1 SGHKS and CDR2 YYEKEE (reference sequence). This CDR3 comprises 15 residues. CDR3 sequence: CASSTPGGGNEKLFF. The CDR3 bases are TGTGCCAGCAGCACTCCCGGTGGGGGGAATGAAAAACTGTTTTTT. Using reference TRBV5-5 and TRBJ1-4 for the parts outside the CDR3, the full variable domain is DAGVTQSPTHLIKTRGQQVTLRCSPISGHKSVSWYQQVLGQGPQFIFQYYEKEERGRGNFPDRFSARQFPNYSSELNVNALLLGDSALYLCASSTPGGGNEKLFFGSGTQLSVL.

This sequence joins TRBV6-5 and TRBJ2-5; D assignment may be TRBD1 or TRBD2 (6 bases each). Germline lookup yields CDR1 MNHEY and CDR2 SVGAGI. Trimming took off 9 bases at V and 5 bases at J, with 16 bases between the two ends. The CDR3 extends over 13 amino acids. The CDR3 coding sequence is TGTGCCAGTCTTTCGGGGGCTGGGGAGACCCAGTACTTC. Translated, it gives CASLSGAGETQYF.

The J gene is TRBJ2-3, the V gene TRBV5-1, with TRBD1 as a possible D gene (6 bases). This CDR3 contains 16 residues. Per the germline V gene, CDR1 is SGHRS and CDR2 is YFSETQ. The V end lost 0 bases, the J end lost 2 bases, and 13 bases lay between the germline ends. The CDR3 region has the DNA TGCGCCAGCAGCTTGGAGGGGGACACCCCCACAGATACGCAGTATTTT. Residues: CASSLEGDTPTDTQYF.

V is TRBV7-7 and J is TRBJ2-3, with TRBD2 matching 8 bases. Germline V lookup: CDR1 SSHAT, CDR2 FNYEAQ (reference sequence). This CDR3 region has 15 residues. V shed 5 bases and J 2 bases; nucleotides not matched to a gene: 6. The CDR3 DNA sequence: TGTGCCAGCAGCCCCGGGCGGGGGGTCACAGATACGCAGTATTTT. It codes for CASSPGRGVTDTQYF.

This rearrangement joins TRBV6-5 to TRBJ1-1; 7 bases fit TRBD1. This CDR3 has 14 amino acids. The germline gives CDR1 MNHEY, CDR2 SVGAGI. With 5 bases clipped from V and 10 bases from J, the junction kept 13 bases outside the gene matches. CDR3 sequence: CASSKTQGDRGAFF. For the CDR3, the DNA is TGTGCCAGCAGTAAAACGCAGGGGGACCGAGGAGCTTTCTTT.

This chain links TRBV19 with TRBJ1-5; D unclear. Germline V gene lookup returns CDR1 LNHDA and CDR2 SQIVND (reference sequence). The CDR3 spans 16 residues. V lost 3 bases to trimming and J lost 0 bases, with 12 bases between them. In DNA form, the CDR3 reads TGTGCCAGTAGTATCTCTGGCAGACTTAGCAATCAGCCCCAGCATTTT. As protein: CASSISGRLSNQPQHF.

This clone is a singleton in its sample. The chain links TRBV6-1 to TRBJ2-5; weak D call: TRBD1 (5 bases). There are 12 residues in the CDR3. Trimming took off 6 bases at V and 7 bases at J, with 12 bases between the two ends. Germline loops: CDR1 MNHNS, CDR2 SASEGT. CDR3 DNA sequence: TGTGCCAGCAGGCGGCCCCAGGGGACCCAGTACTTC. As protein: CASRRPQGTQYF.

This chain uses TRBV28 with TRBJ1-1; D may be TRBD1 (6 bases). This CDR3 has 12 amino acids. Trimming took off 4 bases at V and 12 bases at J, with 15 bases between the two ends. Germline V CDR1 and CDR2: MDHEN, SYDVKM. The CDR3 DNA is TGTGCCAGCAGTTCCGGGGGCCAAAAGACTTTCTTT. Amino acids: CASSSGGQKTFF.

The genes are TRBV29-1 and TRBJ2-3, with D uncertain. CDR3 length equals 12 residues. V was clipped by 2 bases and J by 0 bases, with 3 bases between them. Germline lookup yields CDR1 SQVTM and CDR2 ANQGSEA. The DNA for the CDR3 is TGCAGCGTTGAATACAGCACAGATACGCAGTATTTT. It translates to CSVEYSTDTQYF.

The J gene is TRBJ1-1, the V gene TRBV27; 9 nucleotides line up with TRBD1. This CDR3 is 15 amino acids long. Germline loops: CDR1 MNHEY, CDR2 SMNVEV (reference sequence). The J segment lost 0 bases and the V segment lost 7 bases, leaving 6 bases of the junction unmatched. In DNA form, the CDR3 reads TGTGCCAGCAATCTCGGACAGGGGATGAACACTGAAGCTTTCTTT. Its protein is CASNLGQGMNTEAFF.

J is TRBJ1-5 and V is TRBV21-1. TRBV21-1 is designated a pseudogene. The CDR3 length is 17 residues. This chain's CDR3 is CATPDSGNPHGNQPQHF. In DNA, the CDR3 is TGTGCCACCCCGGACTCTGGTAATCCTCATGGCAATCAGCCCCAGCATTTT.